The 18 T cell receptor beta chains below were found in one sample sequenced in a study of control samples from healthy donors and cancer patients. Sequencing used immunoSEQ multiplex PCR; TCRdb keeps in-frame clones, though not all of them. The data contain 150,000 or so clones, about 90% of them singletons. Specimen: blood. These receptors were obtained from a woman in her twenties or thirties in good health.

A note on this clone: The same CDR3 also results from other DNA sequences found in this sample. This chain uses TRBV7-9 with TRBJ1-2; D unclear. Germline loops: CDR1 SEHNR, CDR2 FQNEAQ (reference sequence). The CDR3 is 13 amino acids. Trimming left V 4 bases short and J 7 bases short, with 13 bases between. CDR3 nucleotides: TGTGCCAGCAGCTCAAATCGGGGAGGTGGCTACACCTTC. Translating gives CASSSNRGGGYTF.

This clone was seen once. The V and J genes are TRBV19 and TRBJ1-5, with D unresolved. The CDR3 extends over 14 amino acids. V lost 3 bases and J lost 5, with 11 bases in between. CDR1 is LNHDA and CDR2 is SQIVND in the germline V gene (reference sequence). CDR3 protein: CASSIEAKYQPQHF. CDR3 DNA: TGTGCCAGTAGTATTGAGGCAAAATATCAGCCCCAGCATTTT.

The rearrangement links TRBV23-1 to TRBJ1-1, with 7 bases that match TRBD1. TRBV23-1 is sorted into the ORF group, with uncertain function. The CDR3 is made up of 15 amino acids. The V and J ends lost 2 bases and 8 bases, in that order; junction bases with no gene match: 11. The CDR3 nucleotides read TGCGCCAGCAGTCAACCGAGGGGGCCCGGGACCGAAGCTTTCTTT. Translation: CASSQPRGPGTEAFF.

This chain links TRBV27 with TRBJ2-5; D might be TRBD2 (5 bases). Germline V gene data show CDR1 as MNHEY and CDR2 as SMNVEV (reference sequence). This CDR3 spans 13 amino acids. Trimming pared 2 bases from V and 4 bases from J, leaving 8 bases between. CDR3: CASSLRDSETQYF. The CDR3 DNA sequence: TGTGCCAGCAGTTTACGGGATTCAGAGACCCAGTACTTC.

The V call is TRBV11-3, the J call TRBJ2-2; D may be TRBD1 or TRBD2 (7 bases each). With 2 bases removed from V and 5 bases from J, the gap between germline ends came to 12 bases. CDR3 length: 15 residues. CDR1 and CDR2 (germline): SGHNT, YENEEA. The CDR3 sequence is CASSLRQGGTGELFF. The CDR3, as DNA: TGTGCCAGCAGCTTAAGGCAGGGGGGGACCGGGGAGCTGTTTTTT.

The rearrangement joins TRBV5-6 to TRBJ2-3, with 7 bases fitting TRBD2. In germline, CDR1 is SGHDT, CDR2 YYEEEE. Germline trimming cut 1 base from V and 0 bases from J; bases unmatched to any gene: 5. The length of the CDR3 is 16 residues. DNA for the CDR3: TGTGCCAGCAGCTTGTTAGTTAGCGGGAGCACAGATACGCAGTATTTT. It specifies CASSLLVSGSTDTQYF.

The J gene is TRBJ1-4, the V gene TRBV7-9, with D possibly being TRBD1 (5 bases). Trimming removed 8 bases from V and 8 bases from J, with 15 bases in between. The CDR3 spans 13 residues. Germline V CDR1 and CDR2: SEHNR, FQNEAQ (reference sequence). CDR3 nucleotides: TGTGCCAGCGGTCGCAGGGTGGGGGAAAAACTGTTTTTT. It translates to CASGRRVGEKLFF.

CDR3 loop: CASSYQGLASTDTQYF. DNA of the CDR3: TGTGCCAGCAGCTACCAAGGACTAGCGAGCACAGATACGCAGTATTTT. This chain joins TRBV7-9 and TRBJ2-3; TRBD2 matches 9 bases. The germline V gene encodes CDR1 SEHNR and CDR2 FQNEAQ (reference sequence). The CDR3 consists of 16 residues. V lost 4 bases, J lost 0 bases, and 5 bases stayed unmatched.

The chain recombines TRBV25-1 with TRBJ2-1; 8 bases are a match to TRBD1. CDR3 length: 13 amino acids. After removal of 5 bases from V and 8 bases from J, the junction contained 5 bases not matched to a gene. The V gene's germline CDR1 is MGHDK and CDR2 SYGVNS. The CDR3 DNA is TGTGCCAGCAGTCGACAGGGGTTTGATGAGCAGTTCTTC. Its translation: CASSRQGFDEQFF.

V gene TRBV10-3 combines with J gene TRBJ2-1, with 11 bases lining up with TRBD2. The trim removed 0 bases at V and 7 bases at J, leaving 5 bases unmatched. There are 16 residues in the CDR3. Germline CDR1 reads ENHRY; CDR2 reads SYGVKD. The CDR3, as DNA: TGTGCCATCAGTGAGTCTGGGACTAGCGGAGTGAATGAGCAGTTCTTC. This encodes CAISESGTSGVNEQFF.

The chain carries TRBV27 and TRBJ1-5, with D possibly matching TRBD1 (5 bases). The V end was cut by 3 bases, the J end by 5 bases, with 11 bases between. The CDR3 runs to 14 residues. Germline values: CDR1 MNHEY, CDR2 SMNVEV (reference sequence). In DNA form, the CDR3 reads TGTGCCAGCAGTTTTGAAAGGGGCTATCAGCCCCAGCATTTT. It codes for CASSFERGYQPQHF.

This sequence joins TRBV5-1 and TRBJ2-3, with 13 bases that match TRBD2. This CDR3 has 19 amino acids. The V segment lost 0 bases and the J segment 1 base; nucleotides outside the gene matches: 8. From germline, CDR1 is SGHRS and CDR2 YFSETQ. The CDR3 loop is CASSLGGPLAGGRTDTQYF. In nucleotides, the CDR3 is TGCGCCAGCAGCTTGGGAGGCCCACTAGCGGGAGGGCGCACAGATACGCAGTATTTT.

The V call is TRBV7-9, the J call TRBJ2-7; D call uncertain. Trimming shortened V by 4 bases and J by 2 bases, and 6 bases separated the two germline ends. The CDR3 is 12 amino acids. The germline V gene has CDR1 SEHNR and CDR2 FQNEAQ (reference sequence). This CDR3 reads CASSYVPYEQYF. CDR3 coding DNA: TGTGCCAGCAGCTACGTACCCTACGAGCAGTACTTC.

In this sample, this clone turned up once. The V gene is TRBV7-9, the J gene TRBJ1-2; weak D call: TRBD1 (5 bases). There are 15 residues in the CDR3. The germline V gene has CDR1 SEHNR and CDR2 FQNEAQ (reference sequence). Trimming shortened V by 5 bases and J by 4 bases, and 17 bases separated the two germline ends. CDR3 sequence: CASSTERDWTYGYTF. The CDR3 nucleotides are TGTGCCAGCAGCACAGAGAGGGACTGGACCTATGGCTACACCTTC.

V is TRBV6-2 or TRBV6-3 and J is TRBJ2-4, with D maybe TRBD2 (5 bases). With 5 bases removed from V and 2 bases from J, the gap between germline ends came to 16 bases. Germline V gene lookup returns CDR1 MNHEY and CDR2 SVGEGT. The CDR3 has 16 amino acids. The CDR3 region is CASSPRDPGTKNIQYF. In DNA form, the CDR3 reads TGTGCCAGCAGTCCAAGGGATCCGGGGACCAAAAACATTCAGTACTTC.

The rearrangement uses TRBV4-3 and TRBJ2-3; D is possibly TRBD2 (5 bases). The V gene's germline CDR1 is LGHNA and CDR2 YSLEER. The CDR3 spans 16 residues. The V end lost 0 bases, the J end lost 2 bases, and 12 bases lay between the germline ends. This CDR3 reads CASSQDLLTITDTQYF. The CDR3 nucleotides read TGCGCCAGCAGCCAAGATCTTTTGACTATCACAGATACGCAGTATTTT.

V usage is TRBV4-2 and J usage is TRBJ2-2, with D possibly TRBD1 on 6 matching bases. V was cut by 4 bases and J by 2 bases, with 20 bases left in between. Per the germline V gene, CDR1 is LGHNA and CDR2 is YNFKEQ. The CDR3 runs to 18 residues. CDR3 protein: CASSRLGPGVANTGELFF. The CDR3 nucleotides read TGTGCCAGCAGCCGATTGGGACCAGGGGTGGCAAACACCGGGGAGCTGTTTTTT.

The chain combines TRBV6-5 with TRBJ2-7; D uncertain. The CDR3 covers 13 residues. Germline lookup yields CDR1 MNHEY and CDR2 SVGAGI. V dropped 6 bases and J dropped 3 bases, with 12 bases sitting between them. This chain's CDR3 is CASRGYSNYEQYF. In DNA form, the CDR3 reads TGTGCCAGCAGGGGCTACTCTAACTACGAGCAGTACTTC.